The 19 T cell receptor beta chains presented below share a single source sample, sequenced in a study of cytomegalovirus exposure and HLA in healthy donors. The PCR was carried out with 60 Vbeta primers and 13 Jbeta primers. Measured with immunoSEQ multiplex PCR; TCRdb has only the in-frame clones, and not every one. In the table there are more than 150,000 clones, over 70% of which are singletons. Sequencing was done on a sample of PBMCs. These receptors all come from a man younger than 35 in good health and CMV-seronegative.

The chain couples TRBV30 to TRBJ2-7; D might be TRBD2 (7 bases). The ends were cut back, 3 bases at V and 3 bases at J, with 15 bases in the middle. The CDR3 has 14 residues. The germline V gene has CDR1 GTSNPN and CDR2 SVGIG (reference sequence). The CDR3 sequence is CAWRRGGSFYEQYF. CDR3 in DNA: TGTGCCTGGAGGAGGGGGGGGTCCTTCTACGAGCAGTACTTC.

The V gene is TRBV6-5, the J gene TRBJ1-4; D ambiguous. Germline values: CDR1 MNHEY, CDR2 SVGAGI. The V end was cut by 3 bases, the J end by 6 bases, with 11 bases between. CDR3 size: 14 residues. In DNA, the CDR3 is TGTGCCAGCAGTTATGGGCTGCAGGATGAAAAACTGTTTTTT. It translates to CASSYGLQDEKLFF.

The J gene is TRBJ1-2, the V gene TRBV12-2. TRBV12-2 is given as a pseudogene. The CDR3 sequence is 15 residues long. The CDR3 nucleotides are TGTGCAAGTCGCTTAGATCGGGAACCTAACTATGGCTACACCTTC. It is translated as CASRLDREPNYGYTF.

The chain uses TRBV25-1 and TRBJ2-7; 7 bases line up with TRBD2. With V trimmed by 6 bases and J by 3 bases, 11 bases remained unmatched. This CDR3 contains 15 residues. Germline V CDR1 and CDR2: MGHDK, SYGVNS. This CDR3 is CASSSRGGASYEQYF. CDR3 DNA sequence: TGTGCCAGCAGCTCCCGGGGAGGGGCCAGCTACGAGCAGTACTTC.

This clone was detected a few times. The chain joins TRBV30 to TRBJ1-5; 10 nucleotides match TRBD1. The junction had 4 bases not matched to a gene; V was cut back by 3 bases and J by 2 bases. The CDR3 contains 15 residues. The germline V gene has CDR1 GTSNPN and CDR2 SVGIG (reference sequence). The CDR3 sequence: CAWSAGTGGNQPQHF. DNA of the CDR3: TGTGCCTGGAGCGCCGGGACAGGGGGCAATCAGCCCCAGCATTTT.

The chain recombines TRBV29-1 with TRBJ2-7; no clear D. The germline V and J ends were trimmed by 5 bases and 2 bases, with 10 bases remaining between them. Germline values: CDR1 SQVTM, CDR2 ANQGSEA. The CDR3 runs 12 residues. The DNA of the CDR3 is TGCAGCGTTAGAAGGAGTACCTACGAGCAGTACTTC. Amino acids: CSVRRSTYEQYF.

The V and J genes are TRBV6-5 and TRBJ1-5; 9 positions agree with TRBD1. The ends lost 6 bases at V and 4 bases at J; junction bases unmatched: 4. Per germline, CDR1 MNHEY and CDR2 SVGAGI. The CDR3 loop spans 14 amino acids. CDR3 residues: CASRTGTGNQPQHF. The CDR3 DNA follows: TGTGCCAGCAGAACCGGGACAGGGAATCAGCCCCAGCATTTT.

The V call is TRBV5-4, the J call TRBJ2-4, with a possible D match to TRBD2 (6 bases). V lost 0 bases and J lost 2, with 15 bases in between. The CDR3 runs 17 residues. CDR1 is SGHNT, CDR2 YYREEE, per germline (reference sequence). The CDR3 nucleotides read TGTGCCAGCAGCTTGGAGGGGAGGACGTCCCCCAAAAACATTCAGTACTTC. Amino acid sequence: CASSLEGRTSPKNIQYF. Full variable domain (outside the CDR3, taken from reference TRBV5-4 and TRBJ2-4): ETGVTQSPTHLIKTRGQQVTLRCSSQSGHNTVSWYQQALGQGPQFIFQYYREEENGRGNFPPRFSGLQFPNYSSELNVNALELDDSALYLCASSLEGRTSPKNIQYFGAGTRLSVL.

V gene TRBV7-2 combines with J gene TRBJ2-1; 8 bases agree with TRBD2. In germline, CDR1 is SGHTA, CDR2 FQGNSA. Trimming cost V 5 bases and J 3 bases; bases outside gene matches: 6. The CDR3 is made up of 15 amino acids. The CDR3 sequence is CASSLQAGGYNEQFF. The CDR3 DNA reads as TGTGCCAGCAGCCTACAGGCGGGGGGCTACAATGAGCAGTTCTTC.

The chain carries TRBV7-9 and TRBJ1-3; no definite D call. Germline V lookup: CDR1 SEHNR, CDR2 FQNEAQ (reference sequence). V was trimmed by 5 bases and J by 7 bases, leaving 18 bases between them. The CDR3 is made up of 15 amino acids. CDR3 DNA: TGTGCCAGCAGCCCCGACCTGCGTGCGGAGAACACCATATATTTT. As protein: CASSPDLRAENTIYF. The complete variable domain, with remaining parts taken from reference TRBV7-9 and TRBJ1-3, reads DTGVSQNPRHKITKRGQNVTFRCDPISEHNRLYWYRQTLGQGPEFLTYFQNEAQLEKSRLLSDRFSAERPKGSFSTLEIQRTEQGDSAMYLCASSPDLRAENTIYFGEGSWLTVV.

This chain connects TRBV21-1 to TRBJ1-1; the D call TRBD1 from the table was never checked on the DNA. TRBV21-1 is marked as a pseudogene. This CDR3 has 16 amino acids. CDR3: CASSSTRGQGNTEAFF. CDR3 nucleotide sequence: TGTGCCAGCAGCAGTACGAGGGGACAGGGGAACACTGAAGCTTTCTTT.

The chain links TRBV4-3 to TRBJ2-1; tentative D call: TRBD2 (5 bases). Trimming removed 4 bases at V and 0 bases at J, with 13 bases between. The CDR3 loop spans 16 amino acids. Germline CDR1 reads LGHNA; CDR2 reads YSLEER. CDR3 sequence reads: CASSLEADLSYNEQFF. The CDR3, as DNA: TGCGCCAGCAGCCTCGAAGCGGACCTCTCCTACAATGAGCAGTTCTTC.

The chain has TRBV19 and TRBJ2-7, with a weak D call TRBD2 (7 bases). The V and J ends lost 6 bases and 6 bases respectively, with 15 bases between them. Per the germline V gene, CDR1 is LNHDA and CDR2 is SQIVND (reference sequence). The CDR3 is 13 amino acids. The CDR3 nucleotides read TGTGCCAGTAGACCCTGGGGGGGCGGCGAGCAGTACTTC. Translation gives CASRPWGGGEQYF. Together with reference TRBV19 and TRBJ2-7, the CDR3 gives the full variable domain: DGGITQSPKYLFRKEGQNVTLSCEQNLNHDAMYWYRQDPGQGLRLIYYSQIVNDFQKGDIAEGYSVSREKKESFPLTVTSAQKNPTAFYLCASRPWGGGEQYFGPGTRLTVT.

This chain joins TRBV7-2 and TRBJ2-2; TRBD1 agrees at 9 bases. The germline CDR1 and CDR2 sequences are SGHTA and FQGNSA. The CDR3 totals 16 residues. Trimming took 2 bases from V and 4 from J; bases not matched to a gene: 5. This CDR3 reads CASSLSHRGRTGELFF. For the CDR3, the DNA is TGTGCCAGCAGCTTATCTCACAGGGGGCGCACCGGGGAGCTGTTTTTT.

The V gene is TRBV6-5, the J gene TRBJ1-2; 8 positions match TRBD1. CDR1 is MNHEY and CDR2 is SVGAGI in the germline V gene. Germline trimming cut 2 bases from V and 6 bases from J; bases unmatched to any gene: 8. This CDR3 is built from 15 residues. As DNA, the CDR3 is TGTGCCAGCAGTTACAGACCCCAGGGGGCGGATGGCTACACCTTC. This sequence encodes CASSYRPQGADGYTF.

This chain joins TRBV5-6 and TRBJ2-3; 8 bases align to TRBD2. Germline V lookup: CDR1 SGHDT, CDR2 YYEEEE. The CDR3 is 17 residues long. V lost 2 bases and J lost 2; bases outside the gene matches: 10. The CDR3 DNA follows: TGTGCCAGCAGCTTTGAGATGGCGGGGGGCGCCACAGATACGCAGTATTTT. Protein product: CASSFEMAGGATDTQYF.

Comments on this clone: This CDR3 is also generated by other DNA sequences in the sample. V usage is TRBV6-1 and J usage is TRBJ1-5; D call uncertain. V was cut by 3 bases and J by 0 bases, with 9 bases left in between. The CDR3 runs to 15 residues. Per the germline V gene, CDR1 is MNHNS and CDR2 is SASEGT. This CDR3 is CASSEVLYSNQPQHF. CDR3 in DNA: TGTGCCAGCAGTGAGGTTCTATATAGCAATCAGCCCCAGCATTTT.

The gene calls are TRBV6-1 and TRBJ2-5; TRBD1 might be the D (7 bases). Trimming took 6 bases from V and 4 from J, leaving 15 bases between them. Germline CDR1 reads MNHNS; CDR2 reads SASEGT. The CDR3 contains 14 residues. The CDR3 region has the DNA TGTGCCAGCAGGGGGGCAGGGGGGTTAGAGACCCAGTACTTC. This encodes CASRGAGGLETQYF.

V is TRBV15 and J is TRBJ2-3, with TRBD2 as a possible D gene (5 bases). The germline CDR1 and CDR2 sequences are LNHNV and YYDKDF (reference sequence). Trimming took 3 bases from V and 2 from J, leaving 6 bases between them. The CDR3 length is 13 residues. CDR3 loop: CATSRRVTDTQYF. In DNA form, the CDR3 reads TGTGCCACCAGCAGGCGGGTCACAGATACGCAGTATTTT.